These T cell receptor beta chains were read from a single sample in a study of blood T cell repertoires in COVID-19. Clones were sequenced by immunoSEQ multiplex PCR, and TCRdb holds only the in-frame ones, with some missing. The data show roughly 120,000 clones, with 87% seen just once and about 5% held by the top ten. The sample comprised peripheral blood. The receptors were sampled from a human donor in a cohort sampled during active COVID-19. The CDR3 runs from the conserved cysteine through the conserved F or W. The D gene is left open where the match is weak. Size tells how often a clone was seen (once, few, many) or the class of an expanded clone, and some rows leave it out.

V: TRBV11-2
size: NA
D: TRBD2
J: TRBJ2-3
CDR3: CASSLGTSGYRTDTQYF
DNA: TGTGCCAGCAGCTTAGGGACTAGCGGGTACCGCACAGATACGCAGTATTTT

V: TRBV24-1
size: NA
D: NA
J: TRBJ2-3
CDR3: CATSETMTDTQYF
DNA: TGTGCCACCAGTGAAACTATGACAGATACGCAGTATTTT

V: TRBV12-3/TRBV12-4
size: once
D: NA
J: TRBJ2-5
CDR3: CASSFSHQETQYF
DNA: TGTGCCAGCAGTTTTAGTCACCAAGAGACCCAGTACTTC

V: TRBV15
size: NA
D: TRBD1
J: TRBJ1-2
CDR3: CATSRPLGQGAYGYTF
DNA: TGTGCCACCAGCAGACCCCTGGGACAGGGGGCCTATGGCTACACCTTC

V: TRBV27
size: NA
D: NA
J: TRBJ1-5
CDR3: CASSLRGVFSNQPQHF
DNA: TGTGCCAGCAGTTTAAGAGGAGTATTCAGCAATCAGCCCCAGCATTTT

V: TRBV3-1/TRBV3-2
size: few
D: TRBD1
J: TRBJ1-5
CDR3: CASSLTGGAEPQHF
DNA: TGTGCCAGCAGCCTAACAGGGGGCGCAGAGCCCCAGCATTTT

V: TRBV13
size: NA
D: TRBD1
J: TRBJ1-6
CDR3: CASSTRQGSTPLHF
DNA: TGTGCCAGCAGCACTAGACAGGGATCGACACCCCTCCACTTT

V: TRBV10-3
size: NA
D: TRBD2
J: TRBJ2-1
CDR3: CAIRASASGGYNEQFF
DNA: TGTGCCATCAGGGCCTCTGCTAGCGGGGGGTACAATGAGCAGTTCTTC

V: TRBV7-2
size: NA
D: TRBD2
J: TRBJ2-3
CDR3: CASSPLAGGLTDTQYF
DNA: TGTGCCAGCAGCCCGCTAGCGGGAGGGTTGACAGATACGCAGTATTTT

V: TRBV11-2
size: NA
D: TRBD1
J: TRBJ2-3
CDR3: CASSPYRNRDRATDTQYF
DNA: TGTGCCAGCAGCCCCTACAGAAACCGGGACAGGGCTACAGATACGCAGTATTTT

V: TRBV7-6
size: NA
D: TRBD2
J: TRBJ2-2
CDR3: CASSLVTSGRTNAGELFF
DNA: TGTGCCAGCAGCTTAGTTACTAGCGGGAGGACTAATGCCGGGGAGCTGTTTTTT

V: TRBV12-3/TRBV12-4
size: NA
D: NA
J: TRBJ1-1
CDR3: CASSYNMNTEAFF
DNA: TGTGCCAGCAGTTACAATATGAACACTGAAGCTTTCTTT

V: TRBV18
size: NA
D: NA
J: TRBJ1-1
CDR3: CASSPGVIVPAFF
DNA: TGTGCCAGCTCACCCGGGGTTATAGTACCAGCTTTCTTT

V: TRBV10-2
size: NA
D: NA
J: TRBJ1-1
CDR3: CASSDSGGTEAFF
DNA: TGCGCCAGCAGTGATAGTGGGGGGACTGAAGCTTTCTTT

V: TRBV10-3
size: NA
D: TRBD2
J: TRBJ2-3
CDR3: CAISEGTSGRTDTQYF
DNA: TGTGCCATCAGTGAGGGGACTAGCGGGAGGACAGATACGCAGTATTTT

V: TRBV18
size: NA
D: NA
J: TRBJ1-4
CDR3: CASSPRGSTNEKLFF
DNA: TGTGCCAGCTCACCGCGAGGATCAACTAATGAAAAACTGTTTTTT

V: TRBV5-4
size: NA
D: NA
J: TRBJ1-2
CDR3: CASSSRQGGSYGYTF
DNA: TGTGCCAGCAGCTCGCGTCAAGGGGGAAGCTATGGCTACACCTTC

V: TRBV11-2
size: NA
D: NA
J: TRBJ2-7
CDR3: CASRPTGGSAGGRLREYF
DNA: TGTGCCAGCAGGCCTACAGGGGGCTCGGCGGGAGGGCGCCTACGTGAGTACTTC

V: TRBV19
size: NA
D: NA
J: TRBJ2-1
CDR3: CASSIQDRPARDDEQFF
DNA: TGTGCCAGTAGTATTCAGGATCGGCCGGCCCGAGACGATGAGCAGTTCTTC